This T cell receptor beta chain was sequenced for a study of shared clonotypes between healthy human individuals. The assay was immunoSEQ multiplex PCR, and TCRdb's table has in-frame clones only and misses some. There are 500,000 to 650,000 clones in the sample; about 80% occur only once, and more than 10% lies in the top ten. Study-level results: The sole specimen, blood, was sampled, and tissue repertoires likely differ. The represented genetic and exposure-history diversity was limited by the small number of donors.

About this clone itself: The antigen is unknown. A much larger clone sits a single nucleotide away, making a read error possible.

Donors had no recently reported acute infections or vaccinations and were HIV-negative. The CDR3 is 13 residues long. Germline V CDR1 and CDR2: SGHKS, YYEKEE (reference sequence). Between the trimmed V and J ends, which lost 2 bases and 0 bases, there was a span of 5 bases. The J gene is TRBJ1-1, the V gene TRBV5-5; no clear D. This receptor was identified in a woman in her forties in good health. Some clones in this sample may be carry-over from other donors' samples. The sequencing input was PBMCs. The CDR3 sequence: CASSLDMNTEAFF. The CDR3, as DNA: TGTGCCAGCAGCTTAGACATGAACACTGAAGCTTTCTTT.